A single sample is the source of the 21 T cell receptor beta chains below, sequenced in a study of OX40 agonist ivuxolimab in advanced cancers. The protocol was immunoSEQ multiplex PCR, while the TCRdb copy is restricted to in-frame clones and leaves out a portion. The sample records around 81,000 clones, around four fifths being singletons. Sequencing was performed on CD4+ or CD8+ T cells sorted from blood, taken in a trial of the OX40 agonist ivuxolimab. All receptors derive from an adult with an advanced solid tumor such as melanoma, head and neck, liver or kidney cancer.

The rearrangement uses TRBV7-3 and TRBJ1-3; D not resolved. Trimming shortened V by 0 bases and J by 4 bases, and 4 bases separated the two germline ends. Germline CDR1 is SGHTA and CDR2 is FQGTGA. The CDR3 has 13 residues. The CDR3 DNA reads TGTGCCAGCAGCTTAACAGAAGGAAACACCATATATTTT. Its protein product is CASSLTEGNTIYF.

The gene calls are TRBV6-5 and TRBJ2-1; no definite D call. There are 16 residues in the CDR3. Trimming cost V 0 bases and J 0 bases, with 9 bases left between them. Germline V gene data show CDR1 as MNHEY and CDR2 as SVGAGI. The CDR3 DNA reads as TGTGCCAGCAGTTACTCGGCCAAGACCTCCTACAATGAGCAGTTCTTC. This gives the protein CASSYSAKTSYNEQFF.

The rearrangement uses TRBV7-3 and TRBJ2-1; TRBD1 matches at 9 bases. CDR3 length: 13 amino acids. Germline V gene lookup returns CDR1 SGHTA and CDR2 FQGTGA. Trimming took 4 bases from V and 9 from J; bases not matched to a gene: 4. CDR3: CASSYEQGAEQFF. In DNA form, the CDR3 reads TGTGCCAGCAGCTACGAACAGGGGGCTGAGCAGTTCTTC.

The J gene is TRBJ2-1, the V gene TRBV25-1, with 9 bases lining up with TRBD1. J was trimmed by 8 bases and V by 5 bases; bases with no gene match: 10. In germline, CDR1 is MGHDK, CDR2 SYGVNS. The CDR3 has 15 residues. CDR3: CASSPRDRVWDEQFF. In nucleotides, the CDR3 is TGTGCCAGCAGTCCTCGGGACAGGGTTTGGGATGAGCAGTTCTTC. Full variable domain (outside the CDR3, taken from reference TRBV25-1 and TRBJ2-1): EADIYQTPRYLVIGTGKKITLECSQTMGHDKMYWYQQDPGMELHLIHYSYGVNSTEKGDLSSESTVSRIRTEHFPLTLESARPSHTSQYLCASSPRDRVWDEQFFGPGTRLTVL.

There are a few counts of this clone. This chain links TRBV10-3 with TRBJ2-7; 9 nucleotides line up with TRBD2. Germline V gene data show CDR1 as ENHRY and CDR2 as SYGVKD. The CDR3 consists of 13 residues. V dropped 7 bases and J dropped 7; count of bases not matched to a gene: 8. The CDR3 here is CAITAGGPSEQYF. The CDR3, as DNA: TGTGCCATCACTGCGGGAGGGCCGAGTGAGCAGTACTTC.

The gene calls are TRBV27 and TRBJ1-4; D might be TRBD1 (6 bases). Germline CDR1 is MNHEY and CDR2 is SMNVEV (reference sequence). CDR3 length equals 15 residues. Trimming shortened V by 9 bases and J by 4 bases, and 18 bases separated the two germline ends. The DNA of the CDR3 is TGTGCCAGTTCGTCCCAGGGGATTCATAATGAAAAACTGTTTTTT. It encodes CASSSQGIHNEKLFF.

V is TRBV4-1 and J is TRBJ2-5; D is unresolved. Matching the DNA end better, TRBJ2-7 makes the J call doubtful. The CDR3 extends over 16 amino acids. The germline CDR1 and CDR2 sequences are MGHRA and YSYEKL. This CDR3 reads CASSQEGLTATYEQYF. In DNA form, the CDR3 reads TGCGCCAGCAGCCAAGAAGGATTAACTGCTACCTACGAGCAGTACTTC.

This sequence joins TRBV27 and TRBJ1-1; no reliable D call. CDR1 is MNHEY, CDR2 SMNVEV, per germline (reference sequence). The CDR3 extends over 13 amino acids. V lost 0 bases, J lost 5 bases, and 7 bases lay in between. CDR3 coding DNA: TGTGCCAGCAGTTTATCCAAAATAACTGAAGCTTTCTTT. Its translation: CASSLSKITEAFF.

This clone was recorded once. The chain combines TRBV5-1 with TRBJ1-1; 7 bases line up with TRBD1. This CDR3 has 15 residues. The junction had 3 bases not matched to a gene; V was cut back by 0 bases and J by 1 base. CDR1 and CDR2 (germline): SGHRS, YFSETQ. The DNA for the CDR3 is TGCGCCAGCAGCTTGGAACCAGGGGGGAACACTGAAGCTTTCTTT. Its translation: CASSLEPGGNTEAFF.

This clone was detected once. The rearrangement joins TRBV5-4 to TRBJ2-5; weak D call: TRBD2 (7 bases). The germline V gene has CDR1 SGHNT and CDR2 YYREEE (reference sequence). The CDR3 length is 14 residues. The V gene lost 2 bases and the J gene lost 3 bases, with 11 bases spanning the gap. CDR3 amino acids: CASSLRGGKETQYF. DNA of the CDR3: TGTGCCAGCAGCTTAAGGGGGGGAAAAGAGACCCAGTACTTC.

The DNA for the CDR3 is TGTGCCAGCAGCGCTTGGGACTATGGCTACACCTTC. It yields the protein CASSAWDYGYTF. The chain joins TRBV7-2 to TRBJ1-2; no clear D gene. Germline-derived CDR1 and CDR2 are SGHTA and FQGNSA. The germline V and J ends were trimmed by 5 bases and 3 bases, with 7 bases remaining between them. The CDR3 consists of 12 residues. Full variable domain (remainder filled in from reference TRBV7-2 and TRBJ1-2): GAGVSQSPSNKVTEKGKDVELRCDPISGHTALYWYRQSLGQGLEFLIYFQGNSAPDKSGLPSDRFSAERTGGSVSTLTIQRTQQEDSAVYLCASSAWDYGYTFGSGTRLTVV.

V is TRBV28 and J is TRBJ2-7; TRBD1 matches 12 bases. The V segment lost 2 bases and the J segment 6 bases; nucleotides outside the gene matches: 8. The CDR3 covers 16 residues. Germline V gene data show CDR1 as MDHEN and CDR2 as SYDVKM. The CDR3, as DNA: TGTGCCAGCAGTTTAGTCGAACCGGGACAGGGGGCCGAGCAGTACTTC. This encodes CASSLVEPGQGAEQYF.

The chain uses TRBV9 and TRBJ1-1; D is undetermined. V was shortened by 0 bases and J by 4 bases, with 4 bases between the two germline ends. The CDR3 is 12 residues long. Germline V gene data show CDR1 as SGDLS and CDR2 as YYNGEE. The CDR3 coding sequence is TGTGCCAGCAGCGTAGAAGGCACTGAAGCTTTCTTT. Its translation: CASSVEGTEAFF. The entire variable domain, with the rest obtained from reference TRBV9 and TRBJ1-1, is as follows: DSGVTQTPKHLITATGQRVTLRCSPRSGDLSVYWYQQSLDQGLQFLIQYYNGEERAKGNILERFSAQQFPDLHSELNLSSLELGDSALYFCASSVEGTEAFFGQGTRLTVV.

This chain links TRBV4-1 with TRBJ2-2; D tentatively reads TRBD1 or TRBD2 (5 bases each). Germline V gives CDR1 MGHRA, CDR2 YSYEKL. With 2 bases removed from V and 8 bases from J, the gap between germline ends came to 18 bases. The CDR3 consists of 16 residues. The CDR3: CASSQPRTGREGELFF. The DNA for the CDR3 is TGCGCCAGCAGCCAACCTAGAACAGGCCGGGAAGGGGAGCTGTTTTTT.

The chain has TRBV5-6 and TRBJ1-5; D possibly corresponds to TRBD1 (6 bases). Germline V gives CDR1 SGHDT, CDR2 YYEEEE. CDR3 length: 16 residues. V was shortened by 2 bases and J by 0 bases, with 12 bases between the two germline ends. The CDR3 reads CASSLGQPYSNQPQHF. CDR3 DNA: TGTGCCAGCAGCTTAGGACAGCCTTATAGCAATCAGCCCCAGCATTTT.

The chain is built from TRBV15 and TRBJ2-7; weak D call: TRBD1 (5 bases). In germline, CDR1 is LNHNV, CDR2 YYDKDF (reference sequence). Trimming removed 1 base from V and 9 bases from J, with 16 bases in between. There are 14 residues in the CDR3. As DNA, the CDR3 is TGTGCCACCAGCAGAGTAGGGAACCAGGGAAGGCAGTACTTC. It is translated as CATSRVGNQGRQYF.

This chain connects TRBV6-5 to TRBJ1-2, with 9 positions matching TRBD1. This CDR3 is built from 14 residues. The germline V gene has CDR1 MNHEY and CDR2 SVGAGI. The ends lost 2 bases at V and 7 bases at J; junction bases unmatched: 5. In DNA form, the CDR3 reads TGTGCCAGCAGTTACAGTGGGACAGGGTCTGGCTACACCTTC. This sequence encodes CASSYSGTGSGYTF.

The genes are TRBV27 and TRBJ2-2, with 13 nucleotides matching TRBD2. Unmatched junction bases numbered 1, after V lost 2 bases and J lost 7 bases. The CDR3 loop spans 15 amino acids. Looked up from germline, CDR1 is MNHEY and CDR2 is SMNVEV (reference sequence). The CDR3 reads CASSLGTSGNGELFF. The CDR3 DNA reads TGTGCCAGCAGTTTAGGGACTAGCGGGAACGGGGAGCTGTTTTTT.

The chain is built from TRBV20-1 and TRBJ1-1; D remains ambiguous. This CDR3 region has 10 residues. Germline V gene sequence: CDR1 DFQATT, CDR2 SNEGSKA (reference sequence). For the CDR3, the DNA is TGCAGGGCATGGAACACTGAAGCTTTCTTT. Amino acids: CRAWNTEAFF.

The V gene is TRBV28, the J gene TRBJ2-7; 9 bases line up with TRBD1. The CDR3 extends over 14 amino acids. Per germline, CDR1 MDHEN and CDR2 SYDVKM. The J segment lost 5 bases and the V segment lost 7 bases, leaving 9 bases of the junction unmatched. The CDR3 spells CASIPRTGDNEQYF. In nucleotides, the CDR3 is TGTGCCAGCATCCCCCGGACAGGGGATAACGAGCAGTACTTC. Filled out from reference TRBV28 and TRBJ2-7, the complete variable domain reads DVKVTQSSRYLVKRTGEKVFLECVQDMDHENMFWYRQDPGLGLRLIYFSYDVKMKEKGDIPEGYSVSREKKERFSLILESASTNQTSMYLCASIPRTGDNEQYFGPGTRLTVT.

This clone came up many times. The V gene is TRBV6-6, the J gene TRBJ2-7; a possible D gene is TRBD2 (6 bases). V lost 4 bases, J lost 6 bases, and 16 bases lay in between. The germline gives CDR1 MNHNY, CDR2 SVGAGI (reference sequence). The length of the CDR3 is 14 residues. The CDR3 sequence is CASSSGTSSPEQYV. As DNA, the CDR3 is TGTGCCAGCAGTTCGGGGACTTCCTCCCCCGAGCAGTACGTC.